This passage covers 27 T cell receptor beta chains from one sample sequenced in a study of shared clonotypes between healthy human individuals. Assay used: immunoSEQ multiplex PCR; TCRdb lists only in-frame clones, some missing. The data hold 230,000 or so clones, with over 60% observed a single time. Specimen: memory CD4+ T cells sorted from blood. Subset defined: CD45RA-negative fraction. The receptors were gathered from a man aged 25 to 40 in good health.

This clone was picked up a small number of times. CDR3 residues: CASSWGVSYEQYF. CDR3 in DNA: TGCGCCAGCAGCTGGGGGGTCTCCTACGAGCAGTACTTC. The chain uses TRBV5-1 and TRBJ2-7; D perhaps matches TRBD2 (6 bases). This CDR3 has 13 residues. Trimming removed 3 bases from V and 0 bases from J, with 7 bases in between. Germline V gene lookup returns CDR1 SGHRS and CDR2 YFSETQ.

The CDR3 loop reads CATTRVGTLNTEAFF. CDR3 nucleotides: TGTGCCACCACCCGGGTTGGCACTTTGAACACTGAAGCTTTCTTT. V gene TRBV18 combines with J gene TRBJ1-1; D gene uncertain. This CDR3 is 15 amino acids long. Trimming took 10 bases from V and 0 from J, leaving 18 bases between them. Looked up from germline, CDR1 is KGHSH and CDR2 is LQKENI.

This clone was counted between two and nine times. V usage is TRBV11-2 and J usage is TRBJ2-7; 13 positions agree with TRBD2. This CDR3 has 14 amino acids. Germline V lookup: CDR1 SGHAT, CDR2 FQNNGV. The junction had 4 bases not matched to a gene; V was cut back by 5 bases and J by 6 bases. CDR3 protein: CASSHGLAGAEQYF. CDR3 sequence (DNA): TGTGCCAGCAGCCATGGACTAGCGGGAGCCGAGCAGTACTTC.

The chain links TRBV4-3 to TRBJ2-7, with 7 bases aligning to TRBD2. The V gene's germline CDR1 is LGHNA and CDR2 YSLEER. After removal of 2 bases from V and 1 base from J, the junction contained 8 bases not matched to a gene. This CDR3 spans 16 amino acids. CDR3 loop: CASSQKTLSGSYEQYF. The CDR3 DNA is TGCGCCAGCAGCCAAAAAACTCTTAGCGGGTCCTACGAGCAGTACTTC.

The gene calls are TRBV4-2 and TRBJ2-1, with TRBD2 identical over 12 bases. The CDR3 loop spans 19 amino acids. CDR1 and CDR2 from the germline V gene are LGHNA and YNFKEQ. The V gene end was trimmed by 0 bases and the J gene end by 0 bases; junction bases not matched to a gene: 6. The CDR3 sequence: CASSQELAGGPLSYNEQFF. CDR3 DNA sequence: TGTGCCAGCAGCCAAGAGCTAGCGGGAGGGCCCCTCTCCTACAATGAGCAGTTCTTC.

The CDR3 DNA is TGTGCCAGCAGCGGTGGACAGGGGGGTGAGCAGTTCTTC. It codes for CASSGGQGGEQFF. The chain links TRBV5-4 to TRBJ2-1, with TRBD1 matching over 10 bases. Germline lookup yields CDR1 SGHNT and CDR2 YYREEE (reference sequence). V was clipped by 4 bases and J by 9 bases; unmatched bases: 4. The CDR3 consists of 13 residues.

Here the CDR3 DNA reads TGTGCCAGCAGCCAAGACCCGACTAGCGGGAGGGAAGATGAGCAGTTCTTC. Protein product: CASSQDPTSGREDEQFF. The rearrangement uses TRBV9 and TRBJ2-1; 14 nucleotides align to TRBD2. The J segment lost 8 bases and the V segment lost 4 bases, leaving 11 bases of the junction unmatched. The CDR3 has 17 amino acids. In germline, CDR1 is SGDLS, CDR2 YYNGEE.

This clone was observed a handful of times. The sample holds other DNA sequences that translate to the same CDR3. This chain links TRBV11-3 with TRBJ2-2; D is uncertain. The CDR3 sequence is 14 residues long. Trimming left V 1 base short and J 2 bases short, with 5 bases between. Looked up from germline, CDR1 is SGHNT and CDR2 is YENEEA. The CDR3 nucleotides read TGTGCCAGCAGCTTAGCGCCCAACACCGGGGAGCTGTTTTTT. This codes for CASSLAPNTGELFF.

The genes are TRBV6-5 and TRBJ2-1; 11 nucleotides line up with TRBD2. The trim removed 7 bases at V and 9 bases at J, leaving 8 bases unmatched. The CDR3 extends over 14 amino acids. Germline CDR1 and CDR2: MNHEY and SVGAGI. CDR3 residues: CASTRTSGLGEQFF. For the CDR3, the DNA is TGTGCCAGCACCAGGACTAGCGGGCTTGGTGAGCAGTTCTTC.

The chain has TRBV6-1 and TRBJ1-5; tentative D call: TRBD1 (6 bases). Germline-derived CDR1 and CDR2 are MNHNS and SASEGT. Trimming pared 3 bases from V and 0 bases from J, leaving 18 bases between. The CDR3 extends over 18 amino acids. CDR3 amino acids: CASSELVRDIISNQPQHF. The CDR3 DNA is TGTGCCAGCAGTGAGTTAGTTCGGGACATCATTAGCAATCAGCCCCAGCATTTT.

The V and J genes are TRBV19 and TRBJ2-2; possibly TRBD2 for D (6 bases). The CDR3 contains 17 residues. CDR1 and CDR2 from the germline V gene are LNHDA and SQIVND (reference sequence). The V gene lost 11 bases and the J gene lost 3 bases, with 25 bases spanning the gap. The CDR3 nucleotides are TGTGCCTGTCAGACTAGTTCGGACCCTCGCTACACCGGGGAGCTGTTTTTT. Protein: CACQTSSDPRYTGELFF. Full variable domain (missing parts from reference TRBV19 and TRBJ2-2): DGGITQSPKYLFRKEGQNVTLSCEQNLNHDAMYWYRQDPGQGLRLIYYSQIVNDFQKGDIAEGYSVSREKKESFPLTVTSAQKNPTAFYLCACQTSSDPRYTGELFFGEGSRLTVL.

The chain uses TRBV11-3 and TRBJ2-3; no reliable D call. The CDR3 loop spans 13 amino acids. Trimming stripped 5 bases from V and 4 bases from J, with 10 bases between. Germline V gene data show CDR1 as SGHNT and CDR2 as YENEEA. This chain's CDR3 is CASSPSGSDTQYF. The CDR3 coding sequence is TGTGCCAGCAGCCCATCCGGTTCAGATACGCAGTATTTT.

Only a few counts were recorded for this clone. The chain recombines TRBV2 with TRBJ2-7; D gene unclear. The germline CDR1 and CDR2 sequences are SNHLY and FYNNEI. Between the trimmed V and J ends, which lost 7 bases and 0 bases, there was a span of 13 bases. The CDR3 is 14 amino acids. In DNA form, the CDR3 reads TGTGCCAGCACCATTGGGTCAATCTCCTACGAGCAGTACTTC. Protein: CASTIGSISYEQYF.

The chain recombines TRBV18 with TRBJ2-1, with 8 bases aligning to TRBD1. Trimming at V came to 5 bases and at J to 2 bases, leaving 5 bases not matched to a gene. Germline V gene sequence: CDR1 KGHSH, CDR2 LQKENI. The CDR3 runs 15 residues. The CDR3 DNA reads TGTGCCAGCTCAGCGGGACAGGTCACCTACAATGAGCAGTTCTTC. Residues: CASSAGQVTYNEQFF.

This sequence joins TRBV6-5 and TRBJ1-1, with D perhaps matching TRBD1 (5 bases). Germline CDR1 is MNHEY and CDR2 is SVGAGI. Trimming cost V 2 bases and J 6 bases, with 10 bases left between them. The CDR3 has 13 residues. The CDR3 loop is CASSYRGAAEAFF. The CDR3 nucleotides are TGTGCCAGCAGTTACCGAGGGGCGGCTGAAGCTTTCTTT.

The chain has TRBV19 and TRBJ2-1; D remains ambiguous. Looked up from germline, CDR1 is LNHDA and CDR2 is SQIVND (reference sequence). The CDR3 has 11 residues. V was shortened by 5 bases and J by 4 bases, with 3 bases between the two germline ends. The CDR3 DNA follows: TGTGCCAGTAGTTCTTACAATGAGCAGTTCTTC. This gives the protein CASSSYNEQFF.

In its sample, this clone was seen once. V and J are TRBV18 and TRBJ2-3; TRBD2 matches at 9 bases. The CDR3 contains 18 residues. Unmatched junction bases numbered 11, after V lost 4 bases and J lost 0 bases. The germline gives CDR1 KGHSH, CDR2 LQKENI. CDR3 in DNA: TGTGCCAGCTCACTACCCGCGGGAGGGTTTGTGAGCACAGATACGCAGTATTTT. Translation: CASSLPAGGFVSTDTQYF.

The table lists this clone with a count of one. CDR3 DNA sequence: TGCGCCAGCAGGCGGTTAGGACTAGAAGGTTTCGCAGATACGCAGTATTTT. This encodes CASRRLGLEGFADTQYF. The chain couples TRBV5-1 to TRBJ2-3; TRBD2 matches at 7 bases. Germline CDR1 reads SGHRS; CDR2 reads YFSETQ. V shed 5 bases and J 4 bases; nucleotides not matched to a gene: 16. The CDR3 runs 17 residues.

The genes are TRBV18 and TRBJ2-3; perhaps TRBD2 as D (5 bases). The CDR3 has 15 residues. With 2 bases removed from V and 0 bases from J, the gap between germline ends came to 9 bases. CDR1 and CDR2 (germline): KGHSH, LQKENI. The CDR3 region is CASSPRTGSTDTQYF. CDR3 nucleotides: TGTGCCAGCTCACCAAGGACGGGAAGCACAGATACGCAGTATTTT.

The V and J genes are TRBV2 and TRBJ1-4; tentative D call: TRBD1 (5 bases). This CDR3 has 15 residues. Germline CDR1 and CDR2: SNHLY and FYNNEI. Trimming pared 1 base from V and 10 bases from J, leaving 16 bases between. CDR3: CASSEGGALRGKLFF. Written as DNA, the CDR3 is TGTGCCAGCAGTGAAGGCGGGGCCTTGAGGGGAAAACTGTTTTTT. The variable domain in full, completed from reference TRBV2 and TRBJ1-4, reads EPEVTQTPSHQVTQMGQEVILRCVPISNHLYFYWYRQILGQKVEFLVSFYNNEISEKSEIFDDQFSVERPDGSNFTLKIRSTKLEDSAMYFCASSEGGALRGKLFFGSGTQLSVL.

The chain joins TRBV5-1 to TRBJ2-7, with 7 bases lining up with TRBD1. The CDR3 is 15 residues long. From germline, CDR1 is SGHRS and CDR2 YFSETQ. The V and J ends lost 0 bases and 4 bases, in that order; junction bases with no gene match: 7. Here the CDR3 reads CASSLDGRGFYEQYF. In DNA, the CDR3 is TGCGCCAGCAGCTTGGATGGCAGGGGGTTTTACGAGCAGTACTTC.

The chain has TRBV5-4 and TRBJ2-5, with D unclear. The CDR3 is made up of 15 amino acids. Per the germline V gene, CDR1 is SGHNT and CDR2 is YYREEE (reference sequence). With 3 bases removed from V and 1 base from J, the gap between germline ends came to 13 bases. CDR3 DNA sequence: TGTGCCAGCAGCTCCCGGACCGAAATCCAAGAGACCCAGTACTTC. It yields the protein CASSSRTEIQETQYF.

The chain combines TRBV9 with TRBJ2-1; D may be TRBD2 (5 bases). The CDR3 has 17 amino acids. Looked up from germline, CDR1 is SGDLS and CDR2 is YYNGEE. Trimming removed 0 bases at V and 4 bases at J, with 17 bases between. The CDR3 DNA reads TGTGCCAGCAGCGTAGGGTCAGCGGAAGAACCATACAATGAGCAGTTCTTC. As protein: CASSVGSAEEPYNEQFF.

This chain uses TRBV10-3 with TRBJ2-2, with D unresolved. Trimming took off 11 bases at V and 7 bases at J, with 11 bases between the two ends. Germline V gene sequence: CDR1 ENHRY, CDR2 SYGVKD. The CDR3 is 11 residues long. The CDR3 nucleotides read TGTGCCGGCGGTCCCAGCGGGGAGCTGTTTTTT. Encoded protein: CAGGPSGELFF.

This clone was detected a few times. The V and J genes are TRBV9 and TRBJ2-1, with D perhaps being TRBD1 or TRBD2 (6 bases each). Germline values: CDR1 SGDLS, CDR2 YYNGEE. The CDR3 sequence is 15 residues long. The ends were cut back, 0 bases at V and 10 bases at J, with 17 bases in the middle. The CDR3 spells CASSVATEGGKEQFF. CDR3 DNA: TGTGCCAGCAGCGTAGCTACTGAGGGGGGCAAAGAGCAGTTCTTC.

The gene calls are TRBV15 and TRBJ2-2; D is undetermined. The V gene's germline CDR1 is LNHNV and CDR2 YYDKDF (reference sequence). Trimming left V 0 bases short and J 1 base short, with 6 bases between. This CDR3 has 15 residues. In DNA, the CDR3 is TGTGCCACCAGCAGAGATCCCCAGAACACCGGGGAGCTGTTTTTT. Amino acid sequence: CATSRDPQNTGELFF.

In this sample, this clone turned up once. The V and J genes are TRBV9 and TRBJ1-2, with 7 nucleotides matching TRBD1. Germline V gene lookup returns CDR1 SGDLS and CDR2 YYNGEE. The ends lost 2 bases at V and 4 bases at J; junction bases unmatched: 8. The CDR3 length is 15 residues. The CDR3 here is CASSVTGDRGYGYTF. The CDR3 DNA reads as TGTGCCAGCAGCGTTACAGGGGATCGTGGCTATGGCTACACCTTC.